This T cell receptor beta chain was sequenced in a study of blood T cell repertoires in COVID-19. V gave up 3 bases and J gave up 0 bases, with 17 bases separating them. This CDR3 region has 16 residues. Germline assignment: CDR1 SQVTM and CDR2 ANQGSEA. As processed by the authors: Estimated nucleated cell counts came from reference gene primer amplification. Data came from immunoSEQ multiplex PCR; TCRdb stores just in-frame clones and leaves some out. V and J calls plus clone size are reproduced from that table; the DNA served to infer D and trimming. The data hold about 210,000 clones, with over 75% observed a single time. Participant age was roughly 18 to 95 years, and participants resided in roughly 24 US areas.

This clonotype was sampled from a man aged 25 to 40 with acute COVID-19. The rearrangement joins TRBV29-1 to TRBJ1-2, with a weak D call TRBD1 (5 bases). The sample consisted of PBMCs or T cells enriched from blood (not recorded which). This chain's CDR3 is CSVDLRQSQTNYGYTF. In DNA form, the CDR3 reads TGCAGCGTTGACCTCCGACAGTCCCAAACTAACTATGGCTACACCTTC.